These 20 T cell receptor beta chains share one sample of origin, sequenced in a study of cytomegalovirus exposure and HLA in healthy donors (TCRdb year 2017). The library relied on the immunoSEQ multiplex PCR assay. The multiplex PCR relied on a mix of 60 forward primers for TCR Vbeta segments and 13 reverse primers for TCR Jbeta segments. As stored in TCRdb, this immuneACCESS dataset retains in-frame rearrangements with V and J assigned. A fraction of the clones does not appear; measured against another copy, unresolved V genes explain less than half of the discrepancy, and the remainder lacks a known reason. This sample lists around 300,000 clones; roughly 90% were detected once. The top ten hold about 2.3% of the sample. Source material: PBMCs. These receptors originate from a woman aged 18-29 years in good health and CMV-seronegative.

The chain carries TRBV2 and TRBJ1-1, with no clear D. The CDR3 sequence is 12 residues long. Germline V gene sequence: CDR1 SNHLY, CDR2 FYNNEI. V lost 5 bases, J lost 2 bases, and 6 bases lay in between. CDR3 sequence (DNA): TGTGCCAGCAGTTCAACTAACACTGAAGCTTTCTTT. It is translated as CASSSTNTEAFF.

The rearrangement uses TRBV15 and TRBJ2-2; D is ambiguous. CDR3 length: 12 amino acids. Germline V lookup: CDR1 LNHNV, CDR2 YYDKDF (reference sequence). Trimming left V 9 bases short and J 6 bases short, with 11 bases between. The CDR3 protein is CATRRLSGELFF. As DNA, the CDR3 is TGTGCCACGAGGCGGCTATCCGGGGAGCTGTTTTTT.

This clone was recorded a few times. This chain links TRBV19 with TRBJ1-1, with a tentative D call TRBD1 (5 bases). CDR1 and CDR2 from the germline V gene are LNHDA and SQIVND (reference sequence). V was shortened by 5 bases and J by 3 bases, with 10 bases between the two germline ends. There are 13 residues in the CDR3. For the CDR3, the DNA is TGTGCCAGTAGTGTGGGGCGGCACACTGAAGCTTTCTTT. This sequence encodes CASSVGRHTEAFF.

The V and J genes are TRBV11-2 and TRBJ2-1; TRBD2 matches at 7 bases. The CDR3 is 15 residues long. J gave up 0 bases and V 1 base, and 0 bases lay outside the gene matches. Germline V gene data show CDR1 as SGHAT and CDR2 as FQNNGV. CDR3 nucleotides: TGTGCCAGCAGCTTAGCGGGGGGCTCCTACAATGAGCAGTTCTTC. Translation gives CASSLAGGSYNEQFF.

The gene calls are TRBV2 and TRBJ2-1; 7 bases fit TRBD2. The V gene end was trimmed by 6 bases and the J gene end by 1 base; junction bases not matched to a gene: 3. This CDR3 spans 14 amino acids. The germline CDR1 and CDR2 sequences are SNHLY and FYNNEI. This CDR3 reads CASRDGGSYNEQFF. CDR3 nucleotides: TGTGCCAGCAGGGACGGGGGGTCCTACAATGAGCAGTTCTTC.

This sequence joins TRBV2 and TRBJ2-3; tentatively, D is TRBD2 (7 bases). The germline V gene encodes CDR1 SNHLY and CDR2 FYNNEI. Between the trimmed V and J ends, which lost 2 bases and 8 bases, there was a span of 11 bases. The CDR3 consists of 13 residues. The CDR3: CASSESRGGTQYF. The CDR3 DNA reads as TGTGCCAGCAGTGAATCTAGGGGGGGTACGCAGTATTTT.

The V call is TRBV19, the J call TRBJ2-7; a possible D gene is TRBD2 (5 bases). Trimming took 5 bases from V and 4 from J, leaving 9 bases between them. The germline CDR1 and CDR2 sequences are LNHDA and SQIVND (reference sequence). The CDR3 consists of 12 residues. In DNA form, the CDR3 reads TGTGCCAGTAGTTCACGGGGATACGAGCAGTACTTC. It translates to CASSSRGYEQYF. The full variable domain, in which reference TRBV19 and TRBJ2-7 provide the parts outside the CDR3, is DGGITQSPKYLFRKEGQNVTLSCEQNLNHDAMYWYRQDPGQGLRLIYYSQIVNDFQKGDIAEGYSVSREKKESFPLTVTSAQKNPTAFYLCASSSRGYEQYFGPGTRLTVT.

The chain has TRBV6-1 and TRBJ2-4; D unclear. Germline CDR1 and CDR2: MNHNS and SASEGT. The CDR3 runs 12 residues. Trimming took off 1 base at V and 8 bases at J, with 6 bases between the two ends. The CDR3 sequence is CASSEEADIQYF. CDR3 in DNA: TGTGCCAGCAGTGAAGAGGCGGACATTCAGTACTTC.

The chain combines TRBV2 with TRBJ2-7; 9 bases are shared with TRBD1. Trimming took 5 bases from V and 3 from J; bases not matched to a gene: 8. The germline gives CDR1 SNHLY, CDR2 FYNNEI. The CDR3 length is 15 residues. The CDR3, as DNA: TGTGCCAGCAGTTCCCCCCGGGACAGGGTCTACGAGCAGTACTTC. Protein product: CASSSPRDRVYEQYF.

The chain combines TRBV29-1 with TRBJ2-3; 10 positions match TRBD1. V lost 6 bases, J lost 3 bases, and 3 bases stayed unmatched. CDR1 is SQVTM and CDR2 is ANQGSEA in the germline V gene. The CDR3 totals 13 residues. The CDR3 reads CSVRDRGTDTQYF. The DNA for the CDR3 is TGCAGCGTCCGGGACAGGGGAACAGATACGCAGTATTTT.

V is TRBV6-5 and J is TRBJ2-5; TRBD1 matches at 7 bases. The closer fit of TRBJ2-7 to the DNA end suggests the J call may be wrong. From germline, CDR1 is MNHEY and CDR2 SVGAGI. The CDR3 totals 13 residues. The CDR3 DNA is TGTGCCAGCAGGACAGGGAGCTCCTACGAGCAGTACTTC. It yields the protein CASRTGSSYEQYF.

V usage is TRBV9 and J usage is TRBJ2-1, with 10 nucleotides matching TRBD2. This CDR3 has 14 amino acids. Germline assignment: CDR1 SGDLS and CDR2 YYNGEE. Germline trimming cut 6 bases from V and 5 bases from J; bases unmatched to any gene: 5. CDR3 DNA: TGTGCCAGCAAAACTAGCGGGGAAAACAATGAGCAGTTCTTC. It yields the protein CASKTSGENNEQFF.

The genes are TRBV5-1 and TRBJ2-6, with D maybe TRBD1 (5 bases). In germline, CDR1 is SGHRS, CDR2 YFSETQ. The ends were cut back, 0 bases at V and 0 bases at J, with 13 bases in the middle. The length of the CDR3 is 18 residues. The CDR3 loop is CASSLVSDTRSGANVLTF. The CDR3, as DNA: TGCGCCAGCAGCTTGGTATCGGACACCCGCTCTGGGGCCAACGTCCTGACTTTC.

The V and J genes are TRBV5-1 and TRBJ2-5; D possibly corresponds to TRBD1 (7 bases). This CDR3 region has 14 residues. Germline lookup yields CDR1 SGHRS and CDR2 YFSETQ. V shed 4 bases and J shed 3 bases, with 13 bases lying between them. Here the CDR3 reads CASSLGGTEETQYF. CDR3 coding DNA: TGCGCCAGCAGCCTAGGCGGGACAGAAGAGACCCAGTACTTC.

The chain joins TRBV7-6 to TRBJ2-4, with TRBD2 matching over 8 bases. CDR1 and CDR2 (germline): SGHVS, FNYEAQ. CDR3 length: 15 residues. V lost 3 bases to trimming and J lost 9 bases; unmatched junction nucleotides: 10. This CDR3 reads CASSLWRGVSSIQYF. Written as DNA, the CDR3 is TGTGCCAGCAGCTTGTGGCGGGGGGTATCGAGCATTCAGTACTTC.

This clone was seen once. The DNA of the CDR3 is TGTGCCAGCAGCTTGGGGACAGGTCTCTACGAGCAGTACTTC. Encoded protein: CASSLGTGLYEQYF. The chain recombines TRBV11-2 with TRBJ2-5; 8 bases are a match to TRBD1. The tail of the sequence fits TRBJ2-7 better, so the J call may be wrong. Germline CDR1 SGHAT, CDR2 FQNNGV. The CDR3 has 14 amino acids.

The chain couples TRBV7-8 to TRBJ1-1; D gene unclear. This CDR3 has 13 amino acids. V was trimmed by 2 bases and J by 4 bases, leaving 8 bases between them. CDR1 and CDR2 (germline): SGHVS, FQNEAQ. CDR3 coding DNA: TGTGCCAGCAGCTTACGGAGTCGCACTGAAGCTTTCTTT. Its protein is CASSLRSRTEAFF.

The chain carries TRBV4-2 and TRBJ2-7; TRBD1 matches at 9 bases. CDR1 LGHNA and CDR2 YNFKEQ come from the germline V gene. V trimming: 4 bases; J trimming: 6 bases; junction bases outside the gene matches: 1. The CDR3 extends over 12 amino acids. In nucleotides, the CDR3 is TGTGCCAGCAGCCTGGACAGGGGCGAGCAGTACTTC. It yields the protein CASSLDRGEQYF.

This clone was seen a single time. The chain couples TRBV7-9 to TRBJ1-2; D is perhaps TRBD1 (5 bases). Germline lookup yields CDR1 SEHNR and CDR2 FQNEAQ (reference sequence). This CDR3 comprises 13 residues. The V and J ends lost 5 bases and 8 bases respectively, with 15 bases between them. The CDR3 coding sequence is TGTGCCAGCAGCCTTGATCCAGGGCTCGGCTACACCTTC. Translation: CASSLDPGLGYTF.

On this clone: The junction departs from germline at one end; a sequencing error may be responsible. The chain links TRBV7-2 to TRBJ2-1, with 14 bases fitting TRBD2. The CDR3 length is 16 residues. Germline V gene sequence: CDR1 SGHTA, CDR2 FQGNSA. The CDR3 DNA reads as TGTGCCAGCAGCTTAGGGACTAGCGGGGGGTACAATGGGCAGTTCTTC. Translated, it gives CASSLGTSGGYNGQFF.